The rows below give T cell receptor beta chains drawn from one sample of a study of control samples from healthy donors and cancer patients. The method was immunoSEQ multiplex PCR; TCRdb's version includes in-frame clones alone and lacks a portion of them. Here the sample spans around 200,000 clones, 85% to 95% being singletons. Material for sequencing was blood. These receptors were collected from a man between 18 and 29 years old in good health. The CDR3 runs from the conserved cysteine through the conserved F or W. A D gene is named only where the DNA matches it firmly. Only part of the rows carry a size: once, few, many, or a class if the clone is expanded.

CDR3 DNA: TGTGCCAGCAGCGCTGGGACAGGGGGTGTGTATGGCTACACCTTC
CDR3 protein: CASSAGTGGVYGYTF
J gene: TRBJ1-2
clone size: -
D gene: TRBD1
CDR3 length: 15
V gene: TRBV9

CDR3 DNA: TGTGCCAGAACCCAGCAGGCGAACCTTACAGGGAATGGCGAAAAACTGTTTTTT
CDR3 protein: CARTQQANLTGNGEKLFF
J gene: TRBJ1-4
clone size: -
D gene: -
CDR3 length: 18
V gene: TRBV5-3

CDR3 DNA: TGTGCCAGCAGTTACCTGATCGGCGATACGCAGTATTTT
CDR3 protein: CASSYLIGDTQYF
J gene: TRBJ2-3
clone size: -
D gene: -
CDR3 length: 13
V gene: TRBV6-5

CDR3 DNA: TGTGCCGAAACAGGGGTGGACTATGGCTACACCTTC
CDR3 protein: CAETGVDYGYTF
J gene: TRBJ1-2
clone size: -
D gene: TRBD1
CDR3 length: 12
V gene: TRBV2

CDR3 DNA: TGTGCCAGCAGCTGGTGGGGGGGTCTGAATTCACCCCTCCACTTT
CDR3 protein: CASSWWGGLNSPLHF
J gene: TRBJ1-6
clone size: -
D gene: -
CDR3 length: 15
V gene: TRBV5-5

CDR3 DNA: TGTGCCAGCACATCGGGGACAGGACTGGCTAACTATGGCTACACCTTC
CDR3 protein: CASTSGTGLANYGYTF
J gene: TRBJ1-2
clone size: once
D gene: TRBD1
CDR3 length: 16
V gene: TRBV18

CDR3 DNA: TGTGCCAGCAGCTTAGGGTTGGGACAGCCCCAGCATTTT
CDR3 protein: CASSLGLGQPQHF
J gene: TRBJ1-5
clone size: -
D gene: -
CDR3 length: 13
V gene: TRBV7-3

CDR3 DNA: TGCGCCAGCAGCCCTGGTGGCATCCCAAACATTCAGTACTTC
CDR3 protein: CASSPGGIPNIQYF
J gene: TRBJ2-4
clone size: -
D gene: -
CDR3 length: 14
V gene: TRBV5-1

CDR3 DNA: TGCAGCGTTGAAGACGGGAACGGCTACACCTTC
CDR3 protein: CSVEDGNGYTF
J gene: TRBJ1-2
clone size: -
D gene: -
CDR3 length: 11
V gene: TRBV29-1

CDR3 DNA: TGTGCCAGCAGTTCCCAGGGGGCCTACGAGCAGTACTTC
CDR3 protein: CASSSQGAYEQYF
J gene: TRBJ2-7
clone size: -
D gene: TRBD1
CDR3 length: 13
V gene: TRBV2

CDR3 DNA: TGTGCCAGCACCACCGTAACGAACACTGAAGCTTTCTTT
CDR3 protein: CASTTVTNTEAFF
J gene: TRBJ1-1
clone size: few
D gene: -
CDR3 length: 13
V gene: TRBV2

CDR3 DNA: TGTGCCAGCTCATTGGGGCAGAATCAGCCCCAGCATTTT
CDR3 protein: CASSLGQNQPQHF
J gene: TRBJ1-5
clone size: -
D gene: -
CDR3 length: 13
V gene: TRBV18

CDR3 DNA: TGTGCTAGTGGTTTGGAACAGAATCAGCCCCAGCATTTT
CDR3 protein: CASGLEQNQPQHF
J gene: TRBJ1-5
clone size: -
D gene: -
CDR3 length: 13
V gene: TRBV12-5

CDR3 DNA: TGTGCCAGCAGCGCCTCAGACAGGGGACCAATGCAGTACTTC
CDR3 protein: CASSASDRGPMQYF
J gene: TRBJ2-7
clone size: once
D gene: TRBD1
CDR3 length: 14
V gene: TRBV9

CDR3 DNA: TGTGCCAGCTCACCGCAAGGATTCTACGAGCAGTACTTC
CDR3 protein: CASSPQGFYEQYF
J gene: TRBJ2-7
clone size: -
D gene: -
CDR3 length: 13
V gene: TRBV18

CDR3 DNA: TGCGCCAGCAGTCAAAGGAACAGTGGTGTAGCGCTTAACACCGGGGAGCTGTTTTTT
CDR3 protein: CASSQRNSGVALNTGELFF
J gene: TRBJ2-2
clone size: -
D gene: -
CDR3 length: 19
V gene: TRBV23-1

CDR3 DNA: TGCAGCGGCCGATCCTACAATGAGCAGTTCTTC
CDR3 protein: CSGRSYNEQFF
J gene: TRBJ2-1
clone size: -
D gene: -
CDR3 length: 11
V gene: TRBV29-1

CDR3 DNA: TGTGCCAGCAGTCGGGACAGAGAGGATCAGCCCCAGCATTTT
CDR3 protein: CASSRDREDQPQHF
J gene: TRBJ1-5
clone size: -
D gene: TRBD1
CDR3 length: 14
V gene: TRBV6-5

CDR3 DNA: TGTGCCAGCGGACGACAGGGATTGCCTAATTCACCCCTCCACTTT
CDR3 protein: CASGRQGLPNSPLHF
J gene: TRBJ1-6
clone size: -
D gene: TRBD1
CDR3 length: 15
V gene: TRBV3-1/TRBV3-2

CDR3 DNA: TGTGCCAGCAGTCGCCCGGGGGCGCGAGGCTACACCTTC
CDR3 protein: CASSRPGARGYTF
J gene: TRBJ1-2
clone size: -
D gene: -
CDR3 length: 13
V gene: TRBV25-1

CDR3 DNA: TGTGCCACCAGTGTCCCAACAGGGGTAGGAGGTGCCGGGGAGCTGTTTTTT
CDR3 protein: CATSVPTGVGGAGELFF
J gene: TRBJ2-2
clone size: -
D gene: TRBD1
CDR3 length: 17
V gene: TRBV24-1

CDR3 DNA: TGCGCCAGCAGCCAAGAAAGGAACACTGAAGCTTTCTTT
CDR3 protein: CASSQERNTEAFF
J gene: TRBJ1-1
clone size: -
D gene: -
CDR3 length: 13
V gene: TRBV4-1

CDR3 DNA: TGTGCCAGCAGCCAAGAGGGGAGGCGGGAGCAGTTCTTC
CDR3 protein: CASSQEGRREQFF
J gene: TRBJ2-1
clone size: -
D gene: -
CDR3 length: 13
V gene: TRBV3-1/TRBV3-2

CDR3 DNA: TGTGCCAGCAGGACGGACTGGGGGGGCGAGCAGTACTTC
CDR3 protein: CASRTDWGGEQYF
J gene: TRBJ2-7
clone size: -
D gene: TRBD2
CDR3 length: 13
V gene: TRBV2

CDR3 DNA: TGTGCCAGCTCACCAGGAGCAGGGAGAAATGAAAAACTGTTTTTT
CDR3 protein: CASSPGAGRNEKLFF
J gene: TRBJ1-4
clone size: -
D gene: -
CDR3 length: 15
V gene: TRBV18